This entry lists 8 T cell receptor beta chains sequenced from one sample in a study of blood T cells in healthy people across ages. A sample-barcoded 5' primer and a J-beta primer mix were used in a second PCR of roughly 7 to 11 cycles. Each CDR3 protein is one row after TCRdb ran MiXCR on the 5' RACE reads. This table has some 1.4 million distinct CDR3 sequences, approximately 42% appearing once. The specimen sequenced was blood. These receptors came from a woman aged 18-35 years in good health.

The chain combines TRBV18 with TRBJ2-3; D not resolved. Trimming stripped 2 bases from V and 2 bases from J, with 14 bases between. The CDR3 consists of 16 residues. Germline V gives CDR1 KGHSH, CDR2 LQKENI. The CDR3 protein is CASSPGRQANTDTQYF. The CDR3 DNA reads TGTGCCAGCTCACCAGGGCGGCAGGCCAACACAGATACGCAGTATTTT.

This clonotype has a count of ten or more. The J gene is TRBJ2-3, the V gene TRBV29-1; 8 bases line up with TRBD2. The V gene end was trimmed by 6 bases and the J gene end by 1 base; junction bases not matched to a gene: 3. CDR1 and CDR2 from the germline V gene are SQVTM and ANQGSEA. The CDR3 runs 13 residues. The CDR3 nucleotides are TGCAGCGTCGCAGCGGGGGGCACAGATACGCAGTATTTT. Amino acid sequence: CSVAAGGTDTQYF.

This chain joins TRBV6-6 and TRBJ1-3, with D tentatively TRBD1 (5 bases). The germline V and J ends were trimmed by 0 bases and 2 bases, with 8 bases remaining between them. The CDR3 is 15 residues long. Germline loops: CDR1 MNHNY, CDR2 SVGAGI (reference sequence). This chain's CDR3 is CASSYSGGAGNTIYF. CDR3 DNA: TGTGCCAGCAGTTACTCGGGGGGGGCTGGAAACACCATATATTTT.

V usage is TRBV30 and J usage is TRBJ2-6; D is undetermined. This CDR3 has 10 amino acids. V dropped 0 bases and J dropped 12 bases, with 3 bases sitting between them. Germline-derived CDR1 and CDR2 are GTSNPN and SVGIG (reference sequence). The CDR3 reads CAWSVRVLTF. CDR3 bases: TGTGCCTGGAGTGTTCGCGTCCTGACTTTC.

This clonotype turned up a few times. This rearrangement joins TRBV20-1 to TRBJ2-3, with 12 positions matching TRBD2. The CDR3 loop spans 15 amino acids. The trim removed 5 bases at V and 3 bases at J, leaving 6 bases unmatched. Germline CDR1 and CDR2: DFQATT and SNEGSKA (reference sequence). The CDR3 bases are TGCAGTGCTTTGCTAGCGGGGGGGCCGACAGATACGCAGTATTTT. Translation gives CSALLAGGPTDTQYF.

The genes are TRBV7-8 and TRBJ2-1; D not resolved. CDR1 and CDR2 from the germline V gene are SGHVS and FQNEAQ. The CDR3 spans 16 residues. The V end lost 6 bases, the J end lost 6 bases, and 21 bases lay between the germline ends. The CDR3 here is CASRGPLGLSSNEQFF. The CDR3 bases are TGTGCCAGCAGAGGCCCCCTAGGGTTGAGCTCCAATGAGCAGTTCTTC.

The V gene is TRBV4-1, the J gene TRBJ2-7; TRBD2 might be the D (5 bases). The CDR3 is 14 amino acids. Germline values: CDR1 MGHRA, CDR2 YSYEKL. Deletions cut 0 bases from V and 7 bases from J, with 13 bases between. Here the CDR3 DNA reads TGCGCCAGCAGCCAAGATATCCGCGGCGGGGAGCAGTACTTC. It codes for CASSQDIRGGEQYF.

This clonotype appeared many times. The rearrangement joins TRBV27 to TRBJ1-2, with 7 positions matching TRBD1. This CDR3 is built from 13 residues. With V trimmed by 3 bases and J by 6 bases, 4 bases remained unmatched. Per germline, CDR1 MNHEY and CDR2 SMNVEV (reference sequence). CDR3 sequence reads: CASSLGGGDGYTF. The CDR3 bases are TGTGCCAGCAGTTTGGGAGGGGGCGATGGCTACACCTTC.